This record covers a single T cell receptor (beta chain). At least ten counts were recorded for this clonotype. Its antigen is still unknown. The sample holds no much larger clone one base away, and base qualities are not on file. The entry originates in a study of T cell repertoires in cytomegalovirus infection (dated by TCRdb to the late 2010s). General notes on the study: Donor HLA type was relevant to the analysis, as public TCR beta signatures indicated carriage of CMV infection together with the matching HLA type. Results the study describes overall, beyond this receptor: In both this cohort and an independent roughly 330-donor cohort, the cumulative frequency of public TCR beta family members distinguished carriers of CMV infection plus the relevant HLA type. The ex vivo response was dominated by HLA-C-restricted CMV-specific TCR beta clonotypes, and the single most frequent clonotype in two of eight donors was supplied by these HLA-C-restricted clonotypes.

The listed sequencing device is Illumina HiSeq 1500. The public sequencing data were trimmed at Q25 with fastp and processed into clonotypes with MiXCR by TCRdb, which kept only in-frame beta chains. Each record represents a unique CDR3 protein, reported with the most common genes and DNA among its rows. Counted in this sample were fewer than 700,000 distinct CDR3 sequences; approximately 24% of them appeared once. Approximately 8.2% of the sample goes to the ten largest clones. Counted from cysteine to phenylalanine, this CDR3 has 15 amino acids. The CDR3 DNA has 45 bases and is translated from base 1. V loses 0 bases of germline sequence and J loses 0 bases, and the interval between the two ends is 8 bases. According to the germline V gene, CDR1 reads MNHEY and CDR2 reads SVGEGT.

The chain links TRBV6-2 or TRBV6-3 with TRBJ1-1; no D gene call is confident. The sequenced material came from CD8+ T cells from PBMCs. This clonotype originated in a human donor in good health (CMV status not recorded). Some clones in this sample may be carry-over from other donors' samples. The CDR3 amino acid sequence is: CASSYSAGLNTEAFF. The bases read TGTGCCAGCAGTTACTCGGCGGGCCTGAACACTGAAGCTTTCTTT.